The sequence of this T cell receptor (beta chain) was determined in a study of T cells in Graves' hyperthyroidism and ophthalmopathy. Whole-study results and caveats: Clonotypes that were expanded in thyroid above 0.001 mostly appeared in blood too. A model built on 13 V-J features separated ophthalmopathy from stable hyperthyroidism.

This clonotype has at least ten counts. The antigen is undetermined. The junction had 7 bases not matched to a gene; V was cut back by 4 bases and J by 7 bases. CDR1 is SGHRS, CDR2 YFSETQ, per germline. CDR3 length equals 15 residues. Uncontrolled infection, other autoimmune disease, pregnancy or lactation barred patients from enrollment. Each 10 ml fresh peripheral blood draw supplied the PBMCs. RNA transcripts yielded amplified TCR beta CDR3 regions. Researchers ran a first-round RT-PCR on the TCR CDR3 using the HTBI primer set. TCRdb passed the multiplex PCR reads through MiXCR, listing each CDR3 protein once. Of roughly 180,000 distinct CDR3 sequences detected, around 8.9% appear once; the ten largest clones hold approximately 20%.

The chain recombines TRBV5-1 with TRBJ2-1, with 11 bases lining up with TRBD1. The TCR sequence derives from a woman aged 18-35 years with Graves' hyperthyroidism that later progressed to Graves' ophthalmopathy. Sequencing was carried out using blood. For the CDR3, the DNA is TGCGCCAGCAGCCCCGGACAGGGGGCCCGGAATGAGCAGTTCTTC. This sequence encodes CASSPGQGARNEQFF.